This T cell receptor beta chain was sequenced during a study of T cells after yellow fever vaccination. Whole-study context: Low-cell-number fractions were prepared with SMART-Seq v4 Ultra Low Input.

Overall study findings and caveats: Post-booster repertoires again held most primary-vaccination clones (roughly 95% CD4, 80% to 90% CD8).

Germline values: CDR1 SGHTA, CDR2 FQGNSA. V trimming: 4 bases; J trimming: 4 bases; junction bases outside the gene matches: 5. CDR3 length: 16 residues. The 5'RACE template-switching step produced TCR cDNA and added a universal primer site and UMIs. Using its own MiXCR run on the 5' RACE reads, TCRdb lists one record per CDR3 protein. This sample carries about 220,000 distinct CDR3 sequences, approximately 3% of them seen once, and the ten largest clones take 2.5% to 3.5%. This clonotype was observed at least ten times. What it recognizes is unknown. The sequence came from a man between 18 and 35 years old who received the YFV17D yellow fever vaccine. The chain employs TRBV7-2 and TRBJ2-5; the match to TRBD2 covers 14 bases. The material sequenced was CD4+ T cells sorted from PBMCs, taken 10 days after the yellow fever booster vaccination. CDR3 loop: CASSSGLAGGGETQYF. The DNA of the CDR3 is TGTGCCAGCAGCTCCGGACTAGCGGGGGGCGGAGAGACCCAGTACTTC.